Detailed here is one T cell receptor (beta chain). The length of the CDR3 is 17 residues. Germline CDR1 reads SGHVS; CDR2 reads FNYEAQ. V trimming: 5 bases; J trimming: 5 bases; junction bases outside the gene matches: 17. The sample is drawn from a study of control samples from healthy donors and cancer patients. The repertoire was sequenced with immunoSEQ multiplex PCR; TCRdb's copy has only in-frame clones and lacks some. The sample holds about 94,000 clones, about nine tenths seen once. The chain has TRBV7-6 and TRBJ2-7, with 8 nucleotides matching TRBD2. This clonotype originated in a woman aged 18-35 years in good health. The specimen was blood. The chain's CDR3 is CASSTSGRAGAFDEQYF. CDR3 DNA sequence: TGTGCCAGCAGCACTAGCGGTAGGGCAGGGGCCTTCGACGAGCAGTACTTC. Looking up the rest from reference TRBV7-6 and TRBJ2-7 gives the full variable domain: GAGVSQSPRYKVTKRGQDVALRCDPISGHVSLYWYRQALGQGPEFLTYFNYEAQQDKSGLPNDRFSAERPEGSISTLTIQRTEQRDSAMYRCASSTSGRAGAFDEQYFGPGTRLTVT.